This T cell receptor beta chain was identified during a study of response to subunit inactivated influenza vaccine. This clonotype turned up a few times. Its antigen is undetermined. This CDR3 region has 13 residues. CDR1 and CDR2 from the germline V gene are DFQATT and SNEGSKA (reference sequence). Between the trimmed V and J ends, which lost 4 bases and 4 bases, there was a span of 14 bases. Whole-study results and caveats: It was suggested by the authors that few new T cells are recruited by each seasonal influenza vaccination.

Using its own MiXCR run on the RT-PCR reads, TCRdb lists one record per CDR3 protein. Of 860,000 or so distinct CDR3 sequences listed, 21% are singletons. This receptor was taken from a man in his fifties or sixties who received an inactivated influenza vaccine. Sequences were derived from PBMCs from blood, sampled roughly 5 days after vaccination. The chain uses TRBV20-1 and TRBJ2-7; D is unclear. DNA of the CDR3: TGCAGTGCTACTGTGTCTGCCGATTACGAGCAGTACTTC. As protein: CSATVSADYEQYF.